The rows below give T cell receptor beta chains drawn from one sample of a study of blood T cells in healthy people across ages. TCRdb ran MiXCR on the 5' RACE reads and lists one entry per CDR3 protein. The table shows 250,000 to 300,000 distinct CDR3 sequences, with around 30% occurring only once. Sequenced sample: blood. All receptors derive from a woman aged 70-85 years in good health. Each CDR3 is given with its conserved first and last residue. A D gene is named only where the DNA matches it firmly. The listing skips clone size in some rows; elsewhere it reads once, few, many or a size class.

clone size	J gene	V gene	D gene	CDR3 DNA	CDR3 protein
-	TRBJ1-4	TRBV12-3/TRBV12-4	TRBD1	TGTGCCAGCAGTCCAGGCGGGACAGGGAGAACTAATGAAAAACTGTTTTTT	CASSPGGTGRTNEKLFF
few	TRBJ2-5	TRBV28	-	TGCGCCAGCAGCTTGGCCGGGACCAAAGAGACCCAGTACTTC	CASSLAGTKETQYF
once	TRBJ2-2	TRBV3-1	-	TGTGCCAGCAGGCAAGGGCCGCGGGAGCTGTTTTTT	CASRQGPRELFF
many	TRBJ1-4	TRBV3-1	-	TGTGCCAGCAGTCAGTCGGGGCCCCCACCGATGAGACTGTTTTTT	CASSQSGPPPMRLFF
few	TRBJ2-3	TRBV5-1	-	TGCGCCAGCAGCTCAGAGGGGCCCACAGATACGCAGTATTTT	CASSSEGPTDTQYF
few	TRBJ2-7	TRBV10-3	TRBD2	TGTGCCATCAGTGATCCTAGCGGTGGCTACGAGCAGTACTTC	CAISDPSGGYEQYF
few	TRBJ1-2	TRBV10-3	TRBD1	TGTGCCATTTCTGACAGGGCAGATAACGGCTACACCTTC	CAISDRADNGYTF
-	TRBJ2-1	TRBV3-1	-	TGTGCCAGCAGCCCCCTCTATGGAGCGCCGGACAATGAGCAGTTCTTC	CASSPLYGAPDNEQFF
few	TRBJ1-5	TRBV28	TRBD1	TGTGCCAGCAGTCTGGACAGGGGGCAAGGTCAGCCCCAGCATTTT	CASSLDRGQGQPQHF
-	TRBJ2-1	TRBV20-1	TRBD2	TGCAGTGCTAGAGATCGGGGCGGGAGGGCCGCTAATGAGCAGTTCTTC	CSARDRGGRAANEQFF
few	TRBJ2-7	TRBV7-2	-	TGTGCCAGCAGCCCGGGACAACCCTACGAGCAGTACTTC	CASSPGQPYEQYF
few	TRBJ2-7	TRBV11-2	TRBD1	TGTGCCAGCAGCTCTGGACAGGAGCGAACCTACGAGCAGTACTTC	CASSSGQERTYEQYF
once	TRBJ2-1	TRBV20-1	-	TGCAGTGCTACCCCACCTGGGGGAGGCTTTGAGCAGTTCTTC	CSATPPGGGFEQFF
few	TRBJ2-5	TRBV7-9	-	TGTGCCAGCAGCTTAGGAGGTAGAAGGGGCGAGGGAGAGACCCAGTACTTC	CASSLGGRRGEGETQYF
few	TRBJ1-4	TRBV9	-	TGTGCCAGCAGCGTAGAGGGGAATGAAAAACTGTTTTTT	CASSVEGNEKLFF
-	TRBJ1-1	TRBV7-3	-	TGTGCCAGCAGCTTAATGGGGGGCCCGAACACTGAAGCTTTCTTT	CASSLMGGPNTEAFF
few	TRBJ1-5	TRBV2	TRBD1	TGTGCCAGCAGTGAGGGACAGTTGTTCAGTCCCCAGCATTTT	CASSEGQLFSPQHF
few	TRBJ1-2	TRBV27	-	TGTGCCAGCAGTTTAGAGCCCCGGCGGGGCTACACCTTC	CASSLEPRRGYTF
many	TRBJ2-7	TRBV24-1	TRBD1	TGTGCCACCAGTGATTCTGACAGGGGGTATATCTCCTACGAGCAGTACTTC	CATSDSDRGYISYEQYF
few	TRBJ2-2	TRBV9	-	TGTGCCAGCAGCGCCGGAGGCGGGTACACCAAAACCGGGGAGCTGTTTTTT	CASSAGGGYTKTGELFF
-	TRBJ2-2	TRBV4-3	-	TGCGCCAGCAGCCAAGAACGGGTCGGCACGAACACCGGGGAGCTGTTTTTT	CASSQERVGTNTGELFF
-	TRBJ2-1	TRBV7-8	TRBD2	TGTGCCAGCATCTTGTTACCGAGACTAGCGGGAGGGGAGCAGTTCTTC	CASILLPRLAGGEQFF
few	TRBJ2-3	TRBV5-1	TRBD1	TGCGCCAGCAGCTGGACAGGGGAGTCAGATACGCAGTATTTT	CASSWTGESDTQYF
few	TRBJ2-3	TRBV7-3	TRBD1	TGTGCCAGCAGCTGGGGGACAGGGGTAGCCACAGATACGCAGTATTTT	CASSWGTGVATDTQYF
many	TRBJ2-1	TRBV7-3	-	TGTGCCAGCAGCCTCCCGGGTGTCCGCAATGAGCAGTTCTTC	CASSLPGVRNEQFF